Listed below are T cell receptor beta chains from one sample, sequenced in a study of shared clonotypes between healthy human individuals. Repertoires were generated with immunoSEQ multiplex PCR, while TCRdb's copy carries only in-frame clones and drops some. Seen here are millions of clones, under 95% observed once, and the top ten hold more than 1.5%. Sequencing input: naive CD8+ T cells from PBMCs. These receptors were collected from a man in his late teens or twenties in good health. Some clones in this sample may be carry-over from other donors' samples. Each CDR3 is given with its conserved first and last residue.

TRBV9	15	CASSGTSGRGDTQYF
TRBV29-1	12	CSAQGALYEQYF
TRBV7-9	11	CAGQVAGEQYF
TRBV7-2	16	CASSHPEGPSTGELFF
TRBV7-9	17	CASSLNDGTERNYGYTF
TRBV27	15	CASSLRMSSNQPQHF
TRBV27	16	CASSFIGQGQDNEQFF
TRBV7-6	15	CASSSYKGSNQPQHF
TRBV5-4	13	CASSLENGYEQFF
TRBV19	13	CASSSGLAGEQFF
TRBV30	17	CAWRGDRGTSGRGDQYF
TRBV29-1	12	CSVVRGNYEQYF
TRBV7-2	13	CASGWGRPTEAFF
TRBV27	13	CASSPPEGETQYF
TRBV27	14	CASSTKGNSYEQYF
TRBV21-1	19	CATTGSETQSTLRYQPQHF
TRBV27	13	CASSWGPYNEQFF
TRBV2	15	CASSRNPRGYQPQHF
TRBV5-1	15	CASSLDGRIQETQYF
TRBV29-1	13	CSVVAGGPHTQYF
TRBV27	17	CASSLLIPANPQETQYF
TRBV7-9	16	CASSQKQATGANVLTF
TRBV5-6	15	CASSPMEAGEYEQYF
TRBV7-8	14	CASSSRDSSYEQYF
TRBV28	13	CASSPIGGYEQFF
TRBV19	14	CASSISGSRYEQYF
TRBV10-2	14	CASSQTSGAYEQYF
TRBV19	12	CASSWVGEKLFF
TRBV4-3	14	CASSPGLSYNEQFF
TRBV25-1	12	CASKTGGYEQFF
TRBV6-6	15	CASSYFDGALNEQFF
TRBV11-2	14	CASSQAWAAYEQYF
TRBV4-3	13	CASSPRRGGEQFF
TRBV18	16	CASSQGDRLGDTEAFF
TRBV6-1	14	CASRESSWTTEAFF
TRBV7-9	17	CASSSWVTGRGTGELFF
TRBV10-2	12	CASSETAYEQYF
TRBV9	13	CASSVMGGTEAFF
TRBV4-3	15	CASSQLTATNEKLFF
TRBV14	13	CASSHWTTYEQYF
TRBV5-1	12	CASSLVVSEQFF
TRBV6-5	14	CASSLGGSYNEQFF
TRBV19	10	CAVSGYGYTF
TRBV2	16	CASSGGGRGDFYGYTF
TRBV5-1	15	CASSLASTSIYEQYF
TRBV9	15	CASSGTNATNYGYTF
TRBV28	15	CASHHRDRHFSGYTF
TRBV6-5	15	CASSYSRQLHYEQYF
TRBV11-2	16	CASSFMAGWGQETQYF
TRBV4-2	15	CASSQEGGLNEKLFF
TRBV11-2	14	CASSLVVGGEKLFF
TRBV11-2	12	CASSEITDTQYF
TRBV7-6	17	CASSERIQSRGANVLTF
TRBV7-9	12	CASSSGRNTQYF
TRBV28	14	CASSFFGRQETQYF
TRBV28	19	CASSPGPELRPSSYNEQFF
TRBV7-9	16	CASSSSTYSPSYGYTF
TRBV4-2	19	CASSPTTSGSPDFYNEQFF
TRBV28	14	CASSARRSNEKLFF
TRBV7-9	15	CASTSGLASYNEQFF